These T cell receptor beta chains were read from a single sample in a study of shared clonotypes between healthy human individuals. Produced via immunoSEQ multiplex PCR; TCRdb's table is partial and in-frame only. The sample carries a few million clones, just over 90% recorded once. Sequences were obtained from naive CD4+ T cells sorted from blood. Source of these receptors: a young man in good health. Each CDR3 is given with its conserved first and last residue. D genes are given only for firm matches. Clone size, where shown, is once, few, many, or a class for clones that have expanded.

v_call	d_call	j_call	clone_size	cdr3_aa	cdr3_nt
TRBV7-2	TRBD2	TRBJ2-1	.	CASSLSGGHHNEQFF	TGTGCCAGCAGCCTCAGCGGGGGCCACCACAATGAGCAGTTCTTC
TRBV7-6	TRBD1	TRBJ1-6	.	CASRLLTGPDTNSPLHF	TGTGCCAGCAGACTTTTGACAGGGCCAGACACTAATTCACCCCTCCACTTT
TRBV11-1	.	TRBJ2-3	.	CASSLPSVDTQYF	TGTGCCAGCAGCTTACCTAGCGTAGATACGCAGTATTTT
TRBV5-1	.	TRBJ2-1	.	CASSLGLSYNEQFF	TGCGCCAGCAGCTTGGGACTGAGCTACAATGAGCAGTTCTTC
TRBV7-2	.	TRBJ2-2	.	CASSPRRQTGELFF	TGTGCCAGCAGCCCACGGAGGCAGACCGGGGAGCTGTTTTTT
TRBV11-2	.	TRBJ2-1	.	CASSLASGFGQFF	TGTGCCAGCAGCTTAGCGTCGGGGTTTGGGCAGTTCTTC
TRBV19	.	TRBJ1-5	.	CASSVEDGNQPQHF	TGTGCCAGTAGTGTCGAGGATGGCAATCAGCCCCAGCATTTT
TRBV28	TRBD1	TRBJ1-2	.	CASSSLHRQGDYGYTF	TGTGCCAGCAGTTCCTTACATCGACAGGGCGACTATGGCTACACCTTC
TRBV5-4	.	TRBJ1-4	.	CASSFSGGGFGGEKLFF	TGTGCCAGCAGCTTCTCCGGGGGTGGTTTCGGAGGGGAAAAACTGTTTTTT
TRBV19	.	TRBJ2-2	.	CASSMWDSISGELFF	TGTGCCAGTAGCATGTGGGACTCGATATCCGGGGAGCTGTTTTTT
TRBV27	TRBD1	TRBJ1-2	.	CASSSTGGPNYGYTF	TGTGCCAGCAGTTCGACAGGGGGGCCGAACTATGGCTACACCTTC
TRBV19	TRBD2	TRBJ2-1	.	CASPPGLADNEQFF	TGTGCCAGTCCCCCGGGACTAGCGGACAATGAGCAGTTCTTC
TRBV10-3	TRBD1	TRBJ1-5	.	CAISGRDRGQPQHF	TGTGCCATCAGCGGCCGGGACAGGGGGCAGCCCCAGCATTTT
TRBV29-1	TRBD1	TRBJ2-1	.	CSVEPDRQMKYNEQFF	TGCAGCGTTGAGCCGGACAGGCAAATGAAATACAATGAGCAGTTCTTC
TRBV10-1	.	TRBJ1-1	.	CASSEYRANTEAFF	TGCGCCAGCAGTGAGTACAGGGCTAACACTGAAGCTTTCTTT
TRBV10-3	.	TRBJ2-3	.	CAISESAGAADTQYF	TGTGCCATCAGTGAGTCGGCGGGGGCAGCAGATACGCAGTATTTT
TRBV7-9	.	TRBJ2-1	.	CASSSAGTNNEQFF	TGTGCCAGCAGCTCAGCCGGGACCAACAATGAGCAGTTCTTC
TRBV19	TRBD1	TRBJ2-2	.	CASQRTGNTGELFF	TGTGCCAGTCAGCGGACAGGGAACACCGGGGAGCTGTTTTTT
TRBV5-1	.	TRBJ2-7	.	CASSLGVSDEQYF	TGCGCCAGCAGCCTGGGGGTGAGCGACGAGCAGTACTTC
TRBV7-6	.	TRBJ2-2	.	CASSLLFGSAGELFF	TGTGCCAGCAGCTTATTATTCGGGTCCGCCGGGGAGCTGTTTTTT
TRBV30	TRBD1	TRBJ1-4	.	CAWSPGGLGEKLFF	TGTGCCTGGAGTCCAGGGGGATTAGGTGAAAAACTGTTTTTT
TRBV6-1	TRBD1	TRBJ2-1	.	CASSVGQGAYNEQFF	TGTGCCAGCAGTGTCGGACAGGGGGCCTACAATGAGCAGTTCTTC
TRBV10-3	.	TRBJ1-3	.	CAIRLDSSSGNTIYF	TGTGCCATCAGACTCGACAGCAGCTCTGGAAACACCATATATTTT
TRBV4-2	TRBD1	TRBJ1-4	.	CASSQTGGANEKLFF	TGTGCCAGCAGCCAAACAGGGGGAGCTAATGAAAAACTGTTTTTT
TRBV30	.	TRBJ1-5	.	CACNGQLGGQPQHF	TGTGCCTGCAACGGACAACTGGGAGGTCAGCCCCAGCATTTT
TRBV5-4	.	TRBJ1-6	.	CASSLGTVYNSPLHF	TGTGCCAGCAGCTTGGGGACGGTGTATAATTCACCCCTCCACTTT
TRBV7-8	TRBD1	TRBJ2-7	.	CASSFEGQSYEQYF	TGTGCCAGCAGCTTCGAGGGACAGTCCTACGAGCAGTACTTC
TRBV27	TRBD1	TRBJ2-7	once	CASSPRTGSSYEQYF	TGTGCCAGCAGCCCCCGGACAGGGAGCTCCTACGAGCAGTACTTC
TRBV2	.	TRBJ2-7	.	CASQWDSSRQYF	TGTGCCAGCCAATGGGACTCGTCGCGGCAGTACTTC